This T cell receptor beta chain was found in a study of cytotoxic CD8 clonotypes in ibrutinib-treated CLL. V lost 5 bases to trimming and J lost 7 bases, with 18 bases between them. Germline V lookup: CDR1 MDHEN, CDR2 SYDVKM. This CDR3 region has 14 residues. Using immunoSEQ multiplex PCR, the repertoire was profiled, and TCRdb retains in-frame clones only, with some absent. The sample includes 80,000 to 95,000 clones, roughly 77% of them seen just once. This TCR derives from a human donor with chronic lymphocytic leukemia. Sequenced here: PBMCs, sampled after 12 months of ibrutinib treatment. The gene calls are TRBV28 and TRBJ2-7; TRBD1 or TRBD2 may be the D gene (5 bases each). Here the CDR3 DNA reads TGTGCCAGCAGTAGGACCGGGACCGCAGGGGAGCAGTACTTC. Amino acids: CASSRTGTAGEQYF.